Following are 11 T cell receptor beta chains from one sample sequenced in a study of OX40 agonist ivuxolimab in advanced cancers. Data came from immunoSEQ multiplex PCR; TCRdb stores just in-frame clones and leaves some out. The sample shows roughly 90,000 clones, around 90% of them seen only once. Material: CD4+ or CD8+ T cells sorted from blood, obtained in a trial of the OX40 agonist ivuxolimab. All receptors derive from an adult with an advanced solid tumor such as melanoma, head and neck, liver or kidney cancer.

The J gene is TRBJ2-2, the V gene TRBV9; D not resolved. From germline, CDR1 is SGDLS and CDR2 YYNGEE. V lost 4 bases to trimming and J lost 0 bases, with 13 bases between them. The CDR3 sequence is 16 residues long. CDR3 sequence reads: CASSPQVDPNTGELFF. Written as DNA, the CDR3 is TGTGCCAGCAGCCCTCAGGTGGACCCGAACACCGGGGAGCTGTTTTTT.

The chain uses TRBV19 and TRBJ2-7, with TRBD2 identical over 8 bases. The CDR3 extends over 12 amino acids. Germline V CDR1 and CDR2: LNHDA, SQIVND (reference sequence). Trimming took 3 bases from V and 7 from J; bases not matched to a gene: 2. Written as DNA, the CDR3 is TGTGCCAGTAGTATCGGCGGGGGGGAGCAGTACTTC. It is translated as CASSIGGGEQYF.

This clone came up once. This chain links TRBV6-6 with TRBJ2-3; D not certain. The CDR3 spans 13 residues. Germline values: CDR1 MNHNY, CDR2 SVGAGI (reference sequence). V was cut by 6 bases and J by 1 base, with 8 bases left in between. CDR3 amino acids: CASSGPGTDTQYF. The CDR3 region has the DNA TGTGCCAGCAGCGGCCCGGGCACAGATACGCAGTATTTT.

This chain's CDR3 is CASSYGQNTEAFF. The CDR3 DNA reads as TGTGCCAGCAGTTACGGCCAGAACACTGAAGCTTTCTTT. V gene TRBV6-5 combines with J gene TRBJ1-1; D uncertain. Per the germline V gene, CDR1 is MNHEY and CDR2 is SVGAGI. CDR3 length equals 13 residues. The ends were cut back, 2 bases at V and 1 base at J, with 5 bases in the middle.

The V call is TRBV2, the J call TRBJ2-5; perhaps TRBD2 as D (6 bases). This CDR3 is 15 amino acids long. Germline V gene sequence: CDR1 SNHLY, CDR2 FYNNEI. V was pared by 5 bases and J by 2 bases, with 15 bases between. The CDR3 spells CASSPLLGGQETQYF. CDR3 bases: TGTGCCAGCAGTCCGCTCTTGGGGGGACAAGAGACCCAGTACTTC.

The chain is built from TRBV11-2 and TRBJ2-1; 10 nucleotides agree with TRBD1. V lost 4 bases, J lost 2 bases, and 8 bases stayed unmatched. Germline-derived CDR1 and CDR2 are SGHAT and FQNNGV. The CDR3 has 17 residues. CDR3 DNA: TGTGCCAGCAGCTCCCGCCCAGGGACAGGGGCCTACAATGAGCAGTTCTTC. The encoded protein is CASSSRPGTGAYNEQFF.

The chain carries TRBV2 and TRBJ1-1; D is unresolved. The CDR3 loop spans 12 amino acids. V lost 2 bases and J lost 8, with 9 bases in between. The germline V gene encodes CDR1 SNHLY and CDR2 FYNNEI. DNA of the CDR3: TGTGCCAGCAGTGAATATACAAGCGAAGCTTTCTTT. It is translated as CASSEYTSEAFF. Filled out from reference TRBV2 and TRBJ1-1, the complete variable domain reads EPEVTQTPSHQVTQMGQEVILRCVPISNHLYFYWYRQILGQKVEFLVSFYNNEISEKSEIFDDQFSVERPDGSNFTLKIRSTKLEDSAMYFCASSEYTSEAFFGQGTRLTVV.

The chain couples TRBV30 to TRBJ1-5, with no clear D. Germline CDR1 is GTSNPN and CDR2 is SVGIG (reference sequence). The CDR3 length is 13 residues. Trimming removed 2 bases from V and 3 bases from J, with 8 bases in between. The CDR3 nucleotides are TGTGCCTGGAGTAACAGAAACAATCAGCCCCAGCATTTT. This gives the protein CAWSNRNNQPQHF.

The gene calls are TRBV11-2 and TRBJ2-1; 11 nucleotides agree with TRBD1. V lost 5 bases to trimming and J lost 7 bases; unmatched junction nucleotides: 10. The germline V gene encodes CDR1 SGHAT and CDR2 FQNNGV. CDR3 length: 16 residues. The CDR3 region is CASSTNAGQGGNEQFF. The CDR3 nucleotides read TGTGCCAGCAGCACGAACGCGGGACAGGGGGGGAATGAGCAGTTCTTC.

This chain links TRBV25-1 with TRBJ1-5, with D hard to call. The CDR3 has 13 amino acids. CDR1 and CDR2 from the germline V gene are MGHDK and SYGVNS. The ends were cut back, 4 bases at V and 3 bases at J, with 7 bases in the middle. CDR3 region: CASSASSNQPQHF. The DNA of the CDR3 is TGTGCCAGCAGTGCCTCCTCCAATCAGCCCCAGCATTTT.

This chain joins TRBV11-2 and TRBJ2-5; D gene unclear. Trimming removed 0 bases from V and 0 bases from J, with 14 bases in between. Germline V CDR1 and CDR2: SGHAT, FQNNGV. The CDR3 runs 17 residues. CDR3 residues: CASSLDLTAANQETQYF. The CDR3 DNA reads TGTGCCAGCAGCTTAGATCTCACCGCGGCCAACCAAGAGACCCAGTACTTC.